These 30 T cell receptor beta chains originate from one sample sequenced in a study of T cells in Graves' hyperthyroidism and ophthalmopathy. It was RNA transcripts that yielded the amplified TCR beta CDR3 regions. The HTBI set primed first-round TCR CDR3 RT-PCR. TCRdb processed the multiplex PCR reads anew with MiXCR; each CDR3 protein has one entry. The data hold some 690,000 distinct CDR3 sequences, with 17% observed a single time. The sequencing sample was made of blood. The receptors were gathered from a middle-aged man with Graves' hyperthyroidism.

This clonotype was recorded many times. V usage is TRBV2 and J usage is TRBJ1-5; D gene unclear. Germline V gives CDR1 SNHLY, CDR2 FYNNEI. CDR3 length: 14 residues. The germline V and J ends were trimmed by 3 bases and 7 bases, with 13 bases remaining between them. CDR3: CASSEAGLNQPQHF. The DNA for the CDR3 is TGTGCCAGCAGTGAGGCGGGGTTAAACCAGCCCCAGCATTTT.

Ten or more counts support this clonotype. This chain connects TRBV12-3 or TRBV12-4 to TRBJ2-7; D not resolved. This CDR3 has 13 amino acids. Trimming took 0 bases from V and 0 from J, leaving 3 bases between them. CDR3 in DNA: TGTGCCAGCAGTTTAGCCCACTCCTACGAGCAGTACTTC. Protein sequence: CASSLAHSYEQYF.

This clonotype was recorded many times. The V and J genes are TRBV28 and TRBJ2-7; 7 nucleotides align to TRBD2. This CDR3 region has 15 residues. CDR1 is MDHEN, CDR2 SYDVKM, per germline. The junction had 10 bases not matched to a gene; V was cut back by 6 bases and J by 2 bases. The CDR3 is CASSPATAGTYEQYF. The DNA for the CDR3 is TGTGCCAGCAGCCCAGCGACAGCGGGGACCTACGAGCAGTACTTC.

This clonotype was detected ten times or more. The chain links TRBV10-3 to TRBJ1-4; 10 positions agree with TRBD1. The CDR3 consists of 15 residues. CDR1 ENHRY and CDR2 SYGVKD come from the germline V gene. Trimming removed 5 bases from V and 8 bases from J; junction bases left unmatched: 8. The CDR3 is CAISNKGQGEEKLFF. The CDR3 DNA follows: TGTGCCATCAGTAACAAAGGACAGGGGGAAGAAAAACTGTTTTTT.

This rearrangement joins TRBV6-1 to TRBJ2-7, with 9 bases fitting TRBD1. Trimming at V came to 5 bases and at J to 6 bases, leaving 11 bases not matched to a gene. Germline-derived CDR1 and CDR2 are MNHNS and SASEGT. This CDR3 has 15 amino acids. CDR3 amino acids: CASSPGTGPASEQYF. The CDR3 region has the DNA TGTGCCAGCAGTCCCGGGACAGGGCCCGCGTCCGAGCAGTACTTC.

This clonotype has only a few counts. CDR3 sequence (DNA): TGCGCCAGCAGCCGGGGAGGAGTGAGCAATCAGCCCCAGCATTTT. Translating it yields CASSRGGVSNQPQHF. The chain uses TRBV4-1 and TRBJ1-5, with D uncertain. Deletions cut 4 bases from V and 1 base from J, with 11 bases between. The CDR3 totals 15 residues. Germline-derived CDR1 and CDR2 are MGHRA and YSYEKL.

This clonotype has a count of ten or more. V is TRBV10-3 and J is TRBJ1-1; D is undetermined. The CDR3 length is 16 residues. Trimming removed 0 bases at V and 1 base at J, with 12 bases between. Germline V gives CDR1 ENHRY, CDR2 SYGVKD. This CDR3 reads CAISESGLATNTEAFF. CDR3 nucleotides: TGTGCCATCAGTGAGTCTGGTTTGGCTACGAACACTGAAGCTTTCTTT.

In its sample, this clonotype was seen many times. The CDR3 loop is CASSLAWGEDEKLFF. The CDR3 DNA reads TGTGCCAGCAGCTTGGCCTGGGGCGAGGATGAAAAACTGTTTTTT. This chain connects TRBV5-5 to TRBJ1-4; weak D call: TRBD1 (5 bases). The CDR3 runs to 15 residues. The V end was cut by 0 bases, the J end by 6 bases, with 12 bases between. Germline loops: CDR1 SGHKS, CDR2 YYEKEE (reference sequence).

This clonotype appeared many times. The chain couples TRBV30 to TRBJ1-6, with 7 positions matching TRBD1. Germline V gene lookup returns CDR1 GTSNPN and CDR2 SVGIG (reference sequence). There are 14 residues in the CDR3. The trim removed 0 bases at V and 11 bases at J, leaving 7 bases unmatched. CDR3 amino acids: CAWSVDRVTAPLHF. The CDR3 DNA reads as TGTGCCTGGAGTGTAGACAGGGTTACGGCACCCCTCCACTTT.

This clonotype was seen once. The V gene is TRBV30, the J gene TRBJ2-1; 10 bases are shared with TRBD2. The length of the CDR3 is 14 residues. Losses at the gene ends were 6 bases for V and 5 bases for J; bases not matched to a gene: 7. Germline values: CDR1 GTSNPN, CDR2 SVGIG (reference sequence). The CDR3 sequence is CACSSGSGHNEQFF. The CDR3 DNA reads as TGTGCCTGTTCTAGCGGGAGCGGCCACAATGAGCAGTTCTTC. The full variable domain, completed using reference TRBV30 and TRBJ2-1, is SQTIHQWPATLVQPVGSPLSLECTVEGTSNPNLYWYRQAAGRGLQLLFYSVGIGQISSEVPQNLSASRPQDRQFILSSKKLLLSDSGFYLCACSSGSGHNEQFFGPGTRLTVL.

This clonotype was observed many times. The chain recombines TRBV30 with TRBJ1-1, with D possibly being TRBD1 (6 bases). Germline CDR1 and CDR2: GTSNPN and SVGIG (reference sequence). The CDR3 extends over 15 amino acids. The ends were cut back, 4 bases at V and 2 bases at J, with 17 bases in the middle. The CDR3 DNA is TGTGCCTGGACAAAACAGGGTCACGACAACACTGAAGCTTTCTTT. The encoded protein is CAWTKQGHDNTEAFF.

The rearrangement links TRBV19 to TRBJ2-1; 8 bases line up with TRBD2. CDR3 length: 14 amino acids. The ends lost 5 bases at V and 8 bases at J; junction bases unmatched: 8. Germline-derived CDR1 and CDR2 are LNHDA and SQIVND (reference sequence). CDR3 sequence reads: CASSLGLGADEQFF. The DNA of the CDR3 is TGTGCCAGTAGTCTGGGACTAGGAGCCGATGAGCAGTTCTTC.

This clonotype was counted only a few times. V and J are TRBV29-1 and TRBJ2-1, with D maybe TRBD1 (7 bases). Germline V gene data show CDR1 as SQVTM and CDR2 as ANQGSEA. Trimming took 4 bases from V and 3 from J, leaving 13 bases between them. The CDR3 has 14 residues. CDR3 in DNA: TGCAGCGTTGTTTCAGGGGGGCTCTACAATGAGCAGTTCTTC. Protein product: CSVVSGGLYNEQFF.

There are many counts of this clonotype. The J gene is TRBJ2-7, the V gene TRBV7-9; 9 bases are shared with TRBD1. Unmatched junction bases numbered 7, after V lost 5 bases and J lost 5 bases. Germline V gene lookup returns CDR1 SEHNR and CDR2 FQNEAQ (reference sequence). This CDR3 region has 14 residues. CDR3 coding DNA: TGTGCCAGCAGCCATGGACAGGGGACCAACGAGCAGTACTTC. This codes for CASSHGQGTNEQYF.

This clonotype was seen repeatedly, ten times or more. The V call is TRBV2, the J call TRBJ2-2, with unresolved D. The CDR3 length is 12 residues. Trimming removed 7 bases from V and 3 bases from J, with 6 bases in between. Germline V gene data show CDR1 as SNHLY and CDR2 as FYNNEI. DNA for the CDR3: TGTGCCAGCAACCAAGACACCGGGGAGCTGTTTTTT. Its translation: CASNQDTGELFF.

At least ten counts were recorded for this clonotype. The chain carries TRBV24-1 and TRBJ2-7; tentatively, D is TRBD1 (6 bases). The CDR3 totals 15 residues. Trimming shortened V by 7 bases and J by 3 bases, and 18 bases separated the two germline ends. From germline, CDR1 is KGHDR and CDR2 SFDVKD. CDR3 nucleotides: TGTGCCACCAGCGCAGGGGCCCACAGGAGCTACGAGCAGTACTTC. It translates to CATSAGAHRSYEQYF.

This clonotype came up many times. The genes are TRBV13 and TRBJ1-4; TRBD1 matches 8 bases. The CDR3 extends over 13 amino acids. Losses at the gene ends were 8 bases for V and 7 bases for J; bases not matched to a gene: 6. Germline values: CDR1 PRHDT, CDR2 FYEKMQ (reference sequence). CDR3 region: CASSGQGAEKLFF. CDR3 coding DNA: TGTGCCAGCTCCGGGCAGGGGGCTGAAAAACTGTTTTTT. The full variable domain, in which reference TRBV13 and TRBJ1-4 provide the parts outside the CDR3, is AAGVIQSPRHLIKEKRETATLKCYPIPRHDTVYWYQQGPGQDPQFLISFYEKMQSDKGSIPDRFSAQQFSDYHSELNMSSLELGDSALYFCASSGQGAEKLFFGSGTQLSVL.

Ten or more counts support this clonotype. CDR3 region: CASSISSLDRARRNTEAFF. The CDR3 DNA sequence: TGTGCCAGTAGTATATCATCCCTTGACAGGGCGCGCCGTAACACTGAAGCTTTCTTT. The chain is built from TRBV19 and TRBJ1-1; 7 nucleotides align to TRBD1. V was pared by 2 bases and J by 2 bases, with 17 bases of the junction left unmatched. The CDR3 extends over 19 amino acids. The V gene's germline CDR1 is LNHDA and CDR2 SQIVND (reference sequence).

This clonotype was detected ten times or more. The chain carries TRBV2 and TRBJ1-3; a weak D match, TRBD1 (5 bases). Trimming cost V 1 base and J 4 bases, with 14 bases left between them. Germline CDR1 reads SNHLY; CDR2 reads FYNNEI. This CDR3 is 16 amino acids long. CDR3: CASSEGGREMGNTIYF. The CDR3 region has the DNA TGTGCCAGCAGTGAAGGGGGACGGGAGATGGGAAACACCATATATTTT. The variable domain in full, completed from reference TRBV2 and TRBJ1-3, reads EPEVTQTPSHQVTQMGQEVILRCVPISNHLYFYWYRQILGQKVEFLVSFYNNEISEKSEIFDDQFSVERPDGSNFTLKIRSTKLEDSAMYFCASSEGGREMGNTIYFGEGSWLTVV.

Worth noting for this clonotype: Given a much more abundant clone one base away, this may be a read error. CDR3 amino acids: CASRGLGAGGLFF. In DNA form, the CDR3 reads TGTGCCAGCAGGGGACTAGGTGCCGGGGGGCTGTTTTTT. This rearrangement joins TRBV2 to TRBJ2-2; 8 nucleotides line up with TRBD2. This CDR3 spans 13 amino acids. Germline V CDR1 and CDR2: SNHLY, FYNNEI.

This clonotype was seen ten or more times. The V call is TRBV6-2 or TRBV6-3, the J call TRBJ2-2; weak D call: TRBD1 (5 bases). Germline V gene lookup returns CDR1 MNHEY and CDR2 SVGEGT. This CDR3 contains 14 residues. The V end was cut by 2 bases, the J end by 4 bases, with 8 bases between. The CDR3 is CASSYAGLTGELFF. The CDR3 DNA is TGTGCCAGCAGTTACGCAGGGCTCACCGGGGAGCTGTTTTTT.

This clonotype was counted at least ten times. The chain is built from TRBV6-2 or TRBV6-3 and TRBJ1-2; weak D call: TRBD1 (6 bases). CDR3 length: 13 residues. The V end lost 6 bases, the J end lost 2 bases, and 10 bases lay between the germline ends. CDR1 is MNHEY, CDR2 SVGEGT, per germline. The CDR3 sequence: CASSADRNYGYTF. DNA for the CDR3: TGTGCCAGCAGCGCCGACAGGAACTATGGCTACACCTTC.

With respect to this clonotype: A much larger clonotype is one base distant, so this may be a read error. The chain uses TRBV20-1 and TRBJ2-3; a possible D gene is TRBD2 (5 bases). CDR3 length equals 15 residues. Germline lookup yields CDR1 DFQATT and CDR2 SNEGSKA (reference sequence). The V end lost 3 bases, the J end lost 4 bases, and 17 bases lay between the germline ends. This chain's CDR3 is CSASLAGRSADTQYF. In DNA form, the CDR3 reads TGCAGTGCTAGTCTTGCGGGCCGGAGCGCAGATACGCAGTATTTT.

This clonotype occurred a few times. This rearrangement joins TRBV3-1 to TRBJ2-5; D remains unclear. V dropped 4 bases and J dropped 5 bases, with 11 bases sitting between them. The CDR3 totals 13 residues. Germline values: CDR1 LGHDT, CDR2 YNNKEL (reference sequence). CDR3 nucleotides: TGTGCCAGCAGCCTTTCGCAGCCCGAGACCCAGTACTTC. Its protein is CASSLSQPETQYF.

The chain links TRBV7-2 to TRBJ2-5; 10 bases align to TRBD1. The CDR3 sequence is 15 residues long. Germline CDR1 and CDR2: SGHTA and FQGNSA. J lost 1 base, V lost 3 bases, and 2 bases had no gene match. The CDR3 reads CASSFDRGPQETQYF. CDR3 DNA sequence: TGTGCCAGCAGCTTCGACAGGGGGCCCCAAGAGACCCAGTACTTC. Complete variable domain (other parts from reference TRBV7-2 and TRBJ2-5): GAGVSQSPSNKVTEKGKDVELRCDPISGHTALYWYRQSLGQGLEFLIYFQGNSAPDKSGLPSDRFSAERTGGSVSTLTIQRTQQEDSAVYLCASSFDRGPQETQYFGPGTRLLVL.

This clonotype was found many times. The chain joins TRBV5-1 to TRBJ2-1; 7 bases align to TRBD1. The V segment lost 0 bases and the J segment 2 bases; nucleotides outside the gene matches: 11. This CDR3 is built from 18 residues. The germline gives CDR1 SGHRS, CDR2 YFSETQ. CDR3 amino acids: CASSLEGQPRSPYNEQFF. CDR3 bases: TGCGCCAGCAGCTTGGAGGGACAGCCACGGTCCCCCTACAATGAGCAGTTCTTC.

The rearrangement uses TRBV24-1 and TRBJ2-7; D unresolved. V dropped 2 bases and J dropped 4 bases, with 2 bases sitting between them. The CDR3 is 11 residues long. Germline CDR1 is KGHDR and CDR2 is SFDVKD. The CDR3 DNA is TGTGCCACCAGTGATTGGTACGAGCAGTACTTC. It encodes CATSDWYEQYF.

This clonotype was observed at least ten times. V is TRBV28 and J is TRBJ1-5, with D perhaps TRBD1 (5 bases). V dropped 5 bases and J dropped 5 bases, with 13 bases sitting between them. CDR1 MDHEN and CDR2 SYDVKM come from the germline V gene. CDR3 length: 14 amino acids. For the CDR3, the DNA is TGTGCCAGCAGTCCTGAGCAGGGCCATCAGCCCCAGCATTTT. Its protein product is CASSPEQGHQPQHF. Variable domain in full (rest from reference TRBV28 and TRBJ1-5): DVKVTQSSRYLVKRTGEKVFLECVQDMDHENMFWYRQDPGLGLRLIYFSYDVKMKEKGDIPEGYSVSREKKERFSLILESASTNQTSMYLCASSPEQGHQPQHFGDGTRLSIL.

V gene TRBV29-1 combines with J gene TRBJ1-1; D not certain. The CDR3 contains 13 residues. V was cut by 3 bases and J by 1 base, with 9 bases left in between. From germline, CDR1 is SQVTM and CDR2 ANQGSEA. The chain's CDR3 is CSVEVTQNTEAFF. The DNA of the CDR3 is TGCAGCGTTGAGGTCACCCAGAACACTGAAGCTTTCTTT.

This clonotype was seen a handful of times. The rearrangement joins TRBV24-1 to TRBJ1-5; 7 nucleotides align to TRBD1. V trimming: 9 bases; J trimming: 2 bases; junction bases outside the gene matches: 6. This CDR3 is 14 amino acids long. From germline, CDR1 is KGHDR and CDR2 SFDVKD. The CDR3 spells CATADRLGNQPQHF. In nucleotides, the CDR3 is TGTGCCACCGCGGACAGGTTGGGCAATCAGCCCCAGCATTTT.